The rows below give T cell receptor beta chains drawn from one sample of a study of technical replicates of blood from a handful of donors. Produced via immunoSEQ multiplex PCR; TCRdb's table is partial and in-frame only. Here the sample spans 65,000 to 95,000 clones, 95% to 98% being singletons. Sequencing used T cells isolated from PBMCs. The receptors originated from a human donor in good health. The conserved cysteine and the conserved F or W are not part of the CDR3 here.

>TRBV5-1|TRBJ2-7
ASSLGQSGSYEQY
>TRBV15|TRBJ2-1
ATSRDWAGGLNEQF
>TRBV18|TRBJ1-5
ASSPPGQGAPRQPQH
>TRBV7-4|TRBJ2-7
ASSLAELAGYEQY
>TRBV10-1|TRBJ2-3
ASSLTRLGADTQY
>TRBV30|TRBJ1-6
AWRENSPLH
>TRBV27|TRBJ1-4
ASSLKGGEKLF
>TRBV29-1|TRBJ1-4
SANSGGRNEKLF
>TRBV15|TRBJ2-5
ATSREGQYQETQY
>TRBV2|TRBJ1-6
ASSENLNRGNSPLH
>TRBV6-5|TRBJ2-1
ASSYRAGGTYNEQF
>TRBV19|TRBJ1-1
ASGLLEAF
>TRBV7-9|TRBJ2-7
ASSFSGGADEQY
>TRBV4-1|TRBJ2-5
ASSQAPSGGTQETQY
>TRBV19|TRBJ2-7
ASSMAAGGEQY
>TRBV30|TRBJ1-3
AGQTVPSGNTIY
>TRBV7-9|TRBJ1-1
ASSLEGAEPAF
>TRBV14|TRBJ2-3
ASSQVWLAGGLRTDTQY
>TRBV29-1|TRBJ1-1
SVRTGGLNTEAF
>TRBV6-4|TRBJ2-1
ASSVTSGYSYNEQF
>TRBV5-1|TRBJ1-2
ASSLTGSNYGYT
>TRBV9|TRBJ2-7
ASSGGVPGLAVSSYEQY
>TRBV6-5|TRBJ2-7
ASSYRSAGYDEQY
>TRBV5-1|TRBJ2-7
ASSFDWRVAYEQY
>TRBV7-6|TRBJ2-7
ASSSNYEQY
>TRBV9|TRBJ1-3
ASSVGDRGRPGGNTIY
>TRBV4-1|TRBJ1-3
ASSPQGTGNTIY
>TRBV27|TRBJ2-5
ASSFSPLPTGGETQY
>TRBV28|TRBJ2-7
ASSSKGAMGQGLYEQY
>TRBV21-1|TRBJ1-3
ASSKSAGTGNTIY
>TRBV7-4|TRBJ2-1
ASTFRTSICNEQF
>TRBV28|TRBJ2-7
ASSLGTSGSEQY
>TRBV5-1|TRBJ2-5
ASMASGLEETQY
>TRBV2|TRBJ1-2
ASRGQGAKGYT
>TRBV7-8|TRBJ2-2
ASSQRGPNTGELF
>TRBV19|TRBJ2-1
ASSADRGEYNEQF
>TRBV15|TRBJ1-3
ATSRDFNRENTIY
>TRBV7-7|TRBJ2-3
ASSFQGTDTQY
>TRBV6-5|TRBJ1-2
ASSYSGTSGYT
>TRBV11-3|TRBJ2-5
ASSFGQGEETQY
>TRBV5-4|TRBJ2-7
ASSFHDEDEQY
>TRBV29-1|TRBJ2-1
SVYLGTGGHEQF